The present TCR beta chain was sequenced within a study of post-analysis software for immune sequencing data. Unique molecular identifiers tagged the TCR beta cDNA libraries. TCRdb processed the PCR reads anew with MiXCR; each CDR3 protein has one entry. The table includes about 540,000 distinct CDR3 sequences, roughly 34% detected once. In the case of this clonotype: Its antigen is as yet unknown.

Deletions cut 0 bases from V and 5 bases from J, with 15 bases between. Germline V lookup: CDR1 SQVTM, CDR2 ANQGSEA. The CDR3 covers 15 residues. The study's findings and limits: In patients, about five TRBV segments were more frequent than in controls, with TRBV5-6, TRBV5-1 and TRBV20-1 among them.

Sequencing input: blood. The chain combines TRBV29-1 with TRBJ2-3; a possible D gene is TRBD2 (5 bases). The sequence came from a girl aged 2 to 17 with multiple sclerosis. The CDR3 sequence is CSVEEPRGNLDTQYF. DNA of the CDR3: TGCAGCGTTGAAGAGCCACGGGGAAACCTAGATACGCAGTATTTT.